Below, 9 T cell receptor beta chains from the same sample are listed, as sequenced in a study of OX40 agonist ivuxolimab in advanced cancers. TCRdb's copy holds only in-frame clones and misses some; the assay was immunoSEQ multiplex PCR. The table includes 23,000 or so clones, 84% detected once. Sequenced material: CD4+ or CD8+ T cells sorted from blood, taken in a trial of the OX40 agonist ivuxolimab. The source of these receptors is an adult with an advanced solid tumor such as melanoma, head and neck, liver or kidney cancer.

There are a few counts of this clone. The chain couples TRBV19 to TRBJ2-7, with D unresolved. In germline, CDR1 is LNHDA, CDR2 SQIVND (reference sequence). The CDR3 contains 14 residues. Trimming stripped 3 bases from V and 3 bases from J, with 12 bases between. The CDR3 spells CASSISVGDYEQYF. The CDR3 region has the DNA TGTGCCAGTAGTATTTCTGTTGGGGACTACGAGCAGTACTTC.

The chain uses TRBV9 and TRBJ2-2; D might be TRBD1 (6 bases). CDR1 is SGDLS and CDR2 is YYNGEE in the germline V gene. This CDR3 has 14 residues. The ends were cut back, 4 bases at V and 4 bases at J, with 11 bases in the middle. This CDR3 reads CASSRDIVTGELFF. The CDR3 coding sequence is TGTGCCAGCAGCCGGGACATAGTCACCGGGGAGCTGTTTTTT.

The V gene is TRBV11-1, the J gene TRBJ2-7; D is uncertain. Trimming took off 5 bases at V and 4 bases at J, with 6 bases between the two ends. CDR1 SGHAT and CDR2 FQDESV come from the germline V gene (reference sequence). The CDR3 has 11 amino acids. The CDR3 loop reads CASSPSYEQYF. In DNA form, the CDR3 reads TGTGCCAGCAGCCCAAGTTACGAGCAGTACTTC.

The chain carries TRBV10-1 and TRBJ1-2; TRBD1 might be the D (5 bases). In germline, CDR1 is WNHNN, CDR2 SYGVQD (reference sequence). V dropped 0 bases and J dropped 3 bases, with 8 bases sitting between them. The CDR3 contains 14 residues. CDR3 sequence reads: CASSESGVDYGYTF. The CDR3 nucleotides are TGCGCCAGCAGTGAGTCAGGGGTTGACTATGGCTACACCTTC.

Note on this clone: The junction shows a germline mismatch at one end, possibly a read error. The sample has other DNA sequences that encode this CDR3 too. The rearrangement uses TRBV6-4 and TRBJ2-3; tentatively, D is TRBD2 (6 bases). The CDR3 has 15 residues. Germline V gives CDR1 MRHNA, CDR2 SNTAGT. CDR3 nucleotides: TGCGCCAGCAGTGTCGTAGCGGCTAGCACAGATACGCAGTATTTT. Translated, it gives CASSVVAASTDTQYF.

The chain links TRBV27 to TRBJ1-1; D is perhaps TRBD1 (5 bases). CDR3 length equals 13 residues. Germline V gives CDR1 MNHEY, CDR2 SMNVEV (reference sequence). The V gene lost 6 bases and the J gene lost 2 bases, with 10 bases spanning the gap. The CDR3, as DNA: TGTGCCAGCAGCTACAGGATCAACACTGAAGCTTTCTTT. Amino acids: CASSYRINTEAFF.

This clone is a singleton in its sample. J is TRBJ2-5 and V is TRBV10-2; TRBD1 aligns across 8 bases. The J call may be mistaken, given a closer DNA end match to TRBJ2-7. Germline assignment: CDR1 WSHSY and CDR2 SAAADI. This CDR3 contains 17 residues. CDR3 protein: CASSENRWGTGTYEQYF. In DNA, the CDR3 is TGCGCCAGCAGTGAGAACAGATGGGGGACAGGCACCTACGAGCAGTACTTC.

The chain has TRBV5-4 and TRBJ2-7; a possible D gene is TRBD1 (6 bases). Germline lookup yields CDR1 SGHNT and CDR2 YYREEE (reference sequence). The V and J ends lost 4 bases and 2 bases respectively, with 13 bases between them. The length of the CDR3 is 14 residues. The CDR3 nucleotides are TGTGCCAGCAGCCTTCGGACAGCCACCTACGAGCAGTACTTC. Protein: CASSLRTATYEQYF.

The chain carries TRBV15 and TRBJ1-4; D ambiguous. V was pared by 9 bases and J by 1 base, with 18 bases between. This CDR3 contains 16 residues. Germline lookup yields CDR1 LNHNV and CDR2 YYDKDF (reference sequence). CDR3 loop: CATTERNTKTNEKLFF. The DNA for the CDR3 is TGTGCCACTACCGAGCGAAATACAAAAACTAATGAAAAACTGTTTTTT.